Listed here are 25 T cell receptor beta chains from one sample, sequenced in a study of low-dose radiotherapy and immunotherapy resistance in tumors. Primers used for first-strand cDNA, a TRAV- and TRBV-specific set, covered both alpha and beta chains. With a constant-region primer and a V-primer adapter, TCRs were subjected to approximately 21 PCR cycles of amplification. TCRdb fed the reads into MiXCR, producing one record per CDR3 protein. The table has about 60,000 distinct CDR3 sequences, approximately 25% seen once. Documented time point: before trial treatment. This material consisted of PBMCs, taken before treatment. The receptors derive from a male donor with prostate cancer.

The chain carries TRBV28 and TRBJ2-2, with D uncertain. V lost 3 bases and J lost 1, with 6 bases in between. Germline V lookup: CDR1 MDHEN, CDR2 SYDVKM. This CDR3 is built from 14 residues. The chain's CDR3 is CASSFFQNTGELFF. The CDR3 bases are TGTGCCAGCAGTTTTTTTCAGAACACCGGGGAGCTGTTTTTT. Together with reference TRBV28 and TRBJ2-2, the CDR3 gives the full variable domain: DVKVTQSSRYLVKRTGEKVFLECVQDMDHENMFWYRQDPGLGLRLIYFSYDVKMKEKGDIPEGYSVSREKKERFSLILESASTNQTSMYLCASSFFQNTGELFFGEGSRLTVL.

This clonotype was recorded at least ten times. This rearrangement joins TRBV10-3 to TRBJ1-2, with no clear D. Germline V lookup: CDR1 ENHRY, CDR2 SYGVKD. This CDR3 has 14 amino acids. V lost 4 bases to trimming and J lost 3 bases, with 12 bases between them. The CDR3 DNA follows: TGTGCCATCAGTGCCGTCAGATCGGACTATGGCTACACCTTC. This translates into CAISAVRSDYGYTF.

The chain employs TRBV20-1 and TRBJ2-3; D uncertain. V was pared by 7 bases and J by 1 base, with 6 bases between. The CDR3 consists of 11 residues. CDR1 and CDR2 from the germline V gene are DFQATT and SNEGSKA (reference sequence). The CDR3 spells CSEGGTDTQYF. The DNA of the CDR3 is TGCAGTGAGGGTGGCACAGATACGCAGTATTTT.

This clonotype showed up many times. The V gene is TRBV30, the J gene TRBJ1-5; D might be TRBD1 (5 bases). Germline loops: CDR1 GTSNPN, CDR2 SVGIG (reference sequence). The CDR3 is 13 amino acids. V was pared by 3 bases and J by 1 base, with 7 bases between. CDR3 nucleotides: TGTGCCTGGAGCCAGGGAAGCAATCAGCCCCAGCATTTT. Translated, it gives CAWSQGSNQPQHF.

A note on this clonotype: A far larger clone is a single base away, which makes a read error likely. The chain employs TRBV15 and TRBJ2-7; 7 bases are a match to TRBD1. The CDR3 spans 15 residues. Germline CDR1 reads LNHNV; CDR2 reads YYDKDF (reference sequence). CDR3 protein: CASSLPGTESYERYF. The CDR3, as DNA: TGTGCCAGCAGTTTACCCGGGACAGAAAGCTACGAGCGGTACTTC.

The chain combines TRBV5-6 with TRBJ1-2; D unclear. Per the germline V gene, CDR1 is SGHDT and CDR2 is YYEEEE. The CDR3 runs to 15 residues. Trimming pared 2 bases from V and 0 bases from J, leaving 11 bases between. The CDR3 is CASSLTGLSNYGYTF. The CDR3 bases are TGTGCCAGCAGCTTAACCGGACTTTCTAACTATGGCTACACCTTC.

This clonotype showed up many times. The chain combines TRBV3-1 with TRBJ2-7, with D tentatively TRBD2 (7 bases). CDR1 LGHDT and CDR2 YNNKEL come from the germline V gene (reference sequence). Trimming removed 4 bases from V and 6 bases from J, with 13 bases in between. The CDR3 is 13 amino acids. In DNA form, the CDR3 reads TGTGCCAGCAGCCTCGGACTAGGGGGCGAGCAGTACTTC. It yields the protein CASSLGLGGEQYF.

The chain recombines TRBV6-6 with TRBJ2-7, with D perhaps matching TRBD2 (5 bases). V was pared by 4 bases and J by 7 bases, with 11 bases between. The CDR3 length is 12 residues. Germline-derived CDR1 and CDR2 are MNHNY and SVGAGI (reference sequence). DNA of the CDR3: TGTGCCAGCAGTTCGACCGGCGGGGAGCAGTACTTC. It encodes CASSSTGGEQYF.

The sample holds many counts of this clonotype. The genes are TRBV23-1 and TRBJ2-7, with a weak D call TRBD1 (5 bases). TRBV23-1 is an ORF for which the function is uncertain. Trimming stripped 2 bases from V and 2 bases from J, with 10 bases between. The CDR3 runs to 14 residues. CDR3 protein: CASSQVTETYEQYF. The CDR3 DNA sequence: TGCGCCAGCAGTCAAGTGACAGAGACCTACGAGCAGTACTTC.

This clonotype was seen many times. The J gene is TRBJ1-3, the V gene TRBV12-3 or TRBV12-4; D is ambiguous. The V and J ends lost 0 bases and 4 bases respectively, with 7 bases between them. The CDR3 spans 14 residues. CDR3 nucleotide sequence: TGTGCCAGCAGTTTAGCCGGGATCGGAAACACCATATATTTT. Its translation: CASSLAGIGNTIYF.

This clonotype occurred many times. The chain joins TRBV4-1 to TRBJ1-5; D is unresolved. The germline V and J ends were trimmed by 0 bases and 3 bases, with 12 bases remaining between them. CDR1 is MGHRA, CDR2 YSYEKL, per germline. There are 16 residues in the CDR3. The DNA of the CDR3 is TGCGCCAGCAGCCAAGATGGCGGGGTCCCCAATCAGCCCCAGCATTTT. Residues: CASSQDGGVPNQPQHF.

This clonotype was detected ten times or more. The J gene is TRBJ1-1, the V gene TRBV29-1; D is unclear. CDR3 length: 12 residues. V was cut by 5 bases and J by 6 bases, with 13 bases left in between. Germline CDR1 is SQVTM and CDR2 is ANQGSEA. This chain's CDR3 is CSVRVTYPEAFF. CDR3 in DNA: TGCAGCGTTCGAGTTACTTACCCTGAAGCTTTCTTT.

This clonotype has only a few counts. The DNA for the CDR3 is TGTGCCAGCAGCCAGAGGGTACAAGAGACCCAGTACTTC. Protein product: CASSQRVQETQYF. The J gene is TRBJ2-5, the V gene TRBV3-1, with a weak D call TRBD2 (5 bases). Between the trimmed V and J ends, which lost 3 bases and 2 bases, there was a span of 7 bases. The CDR3 has 13 residues. Per germline, CDR1 LGHDT and CDR2 YNNKEL (reference sequence).

Points on this clonotype: A far larger clone is just one base off, so this is likely a read error. This chain connects TRBV5-3 to TRBJ1-5, with 7 nucleotides matching TRBD1. TRBV5-3 is an ORF; its function is uncertain. The CDR3 covers 15 residues. The CDR3 coding sequence is TGTGCCAGCAGCAAGGGACAGAATAGCAATCATCCCCAGCATTTT. Amino acids: CASSKGQNSNHPQHF.

This clonotype appeared many times. V usage is TRBV7-3 and J usage is TRBJ2-5, with D hard to call. The CDR3 runs to 14 residues. The germline V gene encodes CDR1 SGHTA and CDR2 FQGTGA. V was clipped by 5 bases and J by 1 base, with 11 bases between them. CDR3 sequence reads: CASSPAGSQETQYF. In nucleotides, the CDR3 is TGTGCCAGCAGCCCCGCCGGCAGCCAAGAGACCCAGTACTTC.

The genes are TRBV20-1 and TRBJ1-1; TRBD1 is a possible D gene (5 bases). V gave up 0 bases and J gave up 1 base, with 9 bases separating them. The CDR3 contains 14 residues. Germline V gene data show CDR1 as DFQATT and CDR2 as SNEGSKA (reference sequence). The CDR3 region is CSARETVTNTEAFF. The CDR3 DNA is TGCAGTGCTAGAGAGACAGTCACGAACACTGAAGCTTTCTTT.

This clonotype was recorded once. A single base is all that separates this from a far larger clone, so a read error is likely. This chain links TRBV2 with TRBJ2-1; no clear D. Germline loops: CDR1 SNHLY, CDR2 FYNNEI. The CDR3 totals 15 residues. V was trimmed by 6 bases and J by 10 bases, leaving 22 bases between them. The chain's CDR3 is CASRENPRAPYEQFF. Written as DNA, the CDR3 is TGTGCCAGCAGAGAAAATCCTAGGGCCCCCTACGAGCAGTTCTTC.

A note on this clonotype: One base separates it from a far larger clone, so it is likely a read error. The chain combines TRBV6-1 with TRBJ2-2, with D tentatively TRBD1 (6 bases). Germline loops: CDR1 MNHNS, CDR2 SASEGT. The V end lost 6 bases, the J end lost 7 bases, and 15 bases lay between the germline ends. The CDR3 contains 14 residues. The CDR3, as DNA: TGTGCCAGCAGCATTACAGGGATTGTCGGGGAGCTGTTTTTT. Translation: CASSITGIVGELFF.

The chain couples TRBV2 to TRBJ1-5; D perhaps matches TRBD1 (6 bases). CDR1 and CDR2 (germline): SNHLY, FYNNEI. The length of the CDR3 is 12 residues. The CDR3 is CAYRDTNQPQHF. The CDR3 nucleotides read TGTGCTTACCGGGACACCAATCAGCCCCAGCATTTT.

This clonotype occurred many times. This rearrangement joins TRBV11-2 to TRBJ1-3; D ambiguous. The CDR3 length is 15 residues. Germline V CDR1 and CDR2: SGHAT, FQNNGV. V lost 1 base to trimming and J lost 0 bases, with 7 bases between them. The CDR3, as DNA: TGTGCCAGCAGCTTAGGCGGAGACTCTGGAAACACCATATATTTT. Amino acids: CASSLGGDSGNTIYF.

At least ten counts were recorded for this clonotype. CDR3 sequence reads: CASSFSVSGGRTGSTQYF. CDR3 in DNA: TGTGCCAGCAGCTTTTCTGTTAGCGGGGGGCGGACAGGTAGTACGCAGTATTTT. The genes are TRBV7-2 and TRBJ2-3; TRBD2 matches 10 bases. This CDR3 is built from 18 residues. Losses at the gene ends were 3 bases for V and 8 bases for J; bases not matched to a gene: 17. In germline, CDR1 is SGHTA, CDR2 FQGNSA.

This clonotype was detected many times. The gene calls are TRBV6-6 and TRBJ1-1; a weak D match, TRBD1 (6 bases). The CDR3 consists of 13 residues. The V and J ends lost 7 bases and 5 bases respectively, with 14 bases between them. Germline V gene data show CDR1 as MNHNY and CDR2 as SVGAGI (reference sequence). CDR3 in amino acids: CASIGGEGTEAFF. The DNA for the CDR3 is TGTGCCAGCATCGGGGGCGAGGGTACTGAAGCTTTCTTT.

As regards this clonotype: A single base is all that separates this from a far larger clone, so a read error is likely. This sequence joins TRBV6-2 or TRBV6-3 and TRBJ2-1; TRBD2 aligns across 9 bases. V was clipped by 7 bases and J by 10 bases; unmatched bases: 17. The CDR3 spans 16 residues. Germline CDR1 is MNHEY and CDR2 is SVGEGT. The CDR3 protein is CASTSRRTSASYEQFF. In DNA, the CDR3 is TGTGCCAGCACTTCTAGACGGACTAGCGCGTCCTACGAGCAGTTCTTC.

This clonotype occurred many times. The chain joins TRBV11-3 to TRBJ2-2; 8 bases map to TRBD1. V was pared by 3 bases and J by 1 base, with 4 bases of the junction left unmatched. The CDR3 loop spans 16 amino acids. Germline lookup yields CDR1 SGHNT and CDR2 YENEEA. The chain's CDR3 is CASSFSGTGNTGELFF. The CDR3 DNA reads as TGTGCCAGCAGCTTTTCTGGGACAGGGAACACCGGGGAGCTGTTTTTT.

A note on this clonotype: This likely stems from a read error, as it lies one base from a far larger clone. The chain has TRBV2 and TRBJ2-1, with 9 bases fitting TRBD1. The CDR3 has 15 residues. Trimming at V came to 8 bases and at J to 13 bases, leaving 18 bases not matched to a gene. Germline V gives CDR1 SNHLY, CDR2 FYNNEI. The CDR3 sequence is CASPKDRGRRETQFF. As DNA, the CDR3 is TGTGCCAGCCCTAAGGACAGGGGCAGAAGGGAGACCCAGTTCTTC.